This TCR beta chain came from a study of blood T cell repertoires in COVID-19. Study-level information: PBMCs, B-cell-depleted T cells, or T cells were the source of the cDNA or gDNA that made up the material.

CDR1 SGHRS and CDR2 YFSETQ come from the germline V gene. The CDR3 runs 14 residues. V was clipped by 3 bases and J by 1 base, with 7 bases between them. Generated by immunoSEQ multiplex PCR, the TCRdb table keeps only in-frame clones and is missing some. The sample carries roughly 260,000 clones, about 89% recorded once. The chain uses TRBV5-1 and TRBJ2-2; perhaps TRBD2 as D (5 bases). The receptor's source is a woman between 18 and 30 years old who had recovered from COVID-19. Sequenced material: PBMCs or T cells enriched from blood (not recorded which). The CDR3 sequence: CASSYGENTGELFF. DNA of the CDR3: TGCGCCAGCAGCTACGGGGAGAACACCGGGGAGCTGTTTTTT.